This T cell receptor beta chain was documented in a study of cytomegalovirus exposure and HLA in healthy donors. The study's findings and limits: A later analysis associated some 16,000 TCR beta sequences with HLA alleles at a 0.05 false discovery rate.

Each of the donors was a healthy bone marrow donor. It was with 60 Vbeta and 13 Jbeta primers that the PCR ran. Sequencing used immunoSEQ multiplex PCR; TCRdb keeps in-frame clones, though not all of them. The sample holds approximately 110,000 clones; 65% to 75% are singletons and the top ten take around 5%. The table lists this clone with a few counts. Its matching antigen is unknown. This CDR3 spans 13 amino acids. In germline, CDR1 is ENHRY, CDR2 SYGVKD. V was pared by 3 bases and J by 3 bases, with 5 bases between. The J gene is TRBJ2-2, the V gene TRBV10-3; a possible D gene is TRBD1 (5 bases). Source material: PBMCs. The sequence was obtained from a young man in good health and CMV-seropositive. This CDR3 is CAISDRDTGELFF. In nucleotides, the CDR3 is TGTGCCATCAGTGACAGGGACACCGGGGAGCTGTTTTTT.